The 10 T cell receptor beta chains presented below share a single source sample, sequenced in a study of blood T cell repertoires in COVID-19. The data were produced by immunoSEQ multiplex PCR, yet TCRdb's version contains in-frame clones alone and is incomplete. The sample lists about 160,000 clones, roughly 80% occurring once. The source material was peripheral blood. The receptors come from a man aged 65 to 79 with acute or convalescent COVID-19.

The V gene is TRBV19, the J gene TRBJ2-5; D unclear. This CDR3 region has 13 residues. CDR1 and CDR2 (germline): LNHDA, SQIVND (reference sequence). V was cut by 3 bases and J by 2 bases, with 7 bases left in between. The CDR3 sequence is CASSMAVQETQYF. For the CDR3, the DNA is TGTGCCAGTAGTATGGCGGTACAAGAGACCCAGTACTTC.

The J gene is TRBJ2-7, the V gene TRBV10-3, with TRBD1 identical over 9 bases. Germline V gene lookup returns CDR1 ENHRY and CDR2 SYGVKD. There are 15 residues in the CDR3. Losses at the gene ends were 5 bases for V and 3 bases for J; bases not matched to a gene: 8. Here the CDR3 DNA reads TGTGCCATCAGTCGGGGACAGGGAATTAACTACGAGCAGTACTTC. Its translation is CAISRGQGINYEQYF.

The J gene is TRBJ1-3, the V gene TRBV12-3 or TRBV12-4; no firm D call. The CDR3 spans 13 residues. V was clipped by 5 bases and J by 5 bases, with 10 bases between them. CDR3: CASSPGVRNTIYF. For the CDR3, the DNA is TGTGCCAGCAGTCCCGGGGTTCGAAACACCATATATTTT.

A few counts support this clone. V is TRBV4-1 and J is TRBJ2-5; 14 bases are a match to TRBD2. The CDR3 is 17 amino acids. After removal of 1 base from V and 2 bases from J, the junction contained 3 bases not matched to a gene. CDR1 and CDR2 (germline): MGHRA, YSYEKL. In nucleotides, the CDR3 is TGCGCCAGCAGCCAAGCAAGACTAGCGGGGGGGCAAGAGACCCAGTACTTC. It codes for CASSQARLAGGQETQYF.

The J gene is TRBJ1-2, the V gene TRBV19; a possible D gene is TRBD1 (6 bases). This CDR3 region has 17 residues. Trimming pared 4 bases from V and 1 base from J, leaving 19 bases between. Germline CDR1 reads LNHDA; CDR2 reads SQIVND (reference sequence). CDR3 protein: CASSNPGGTSDNYGYTF. CDR3 coding DNA: TGTGCCAGTAGTAACCCGGGGGGGACATCCGATAACTATGGCTACACCTTC.

The sample holds a few counts of this clone. The V call is TRBV3-1 (or the pseudogene TRBV3-2), the J call TRBJ1-2; 10 bases are shared with TRBD1. The CDR3 is made up of 14 amino acids. V shed 3 bases, J shed 3 bases, and the junction held 1 base outside the gene matches. CDR1 and CDR2 (germline): LGHDT, YNNKEL (reference sequence). The CDR3, as DNA: TGTGCCAGCAGCCAGACAGGGGGCGACTATGGCTACACCTTC. It translates to CASSQTGGDYGYTF.

The CDR3 sequence: CASSLRSGTHVGEQYF. The CDR3 region has the DNA TGCGCCAGCAGCTTGAGATCCGGGACACACGTTGGCGAGCAGTACTTC. The rearrangement links TRBV5-1 to TRBJ2-7; possibly TRBD1 for D (6 bases). V was shortened by 1 base and J by 6 bases, with 20 bases between the two germline ends. CDR1 SGHRS and CDR2 YFSETQ come from the germline V gene. This CDR3 has 16 amino acids.

A word on this clone: Compared with germline, one end of the junction differs, possibly owing to a read error. This chain uses TRBV7-2 with TRBJ1-5, with D maybe TRBD1 (5 bases). The CDR3 has 14 residues. Per the germline V gene, CDR1 is SGHTA and CDR2 is FQGNSA. The CDR3 DNA sequence: TGTGCCAGCAGCCCCGGGCAGGGAAATCGGCCCCAGCATTTT. Translation: CASSPGQGNRPQHF.

This clone appeared a single time. V is TRBV28 and J is TRBJ2-6, with 9 positions matching TRBD1. V was pared by 3 bases and J by 2 bases, with 8 bases of the junction left unmatched. CDR1 is MDHEN, CDR2 SYDVKM, per germline. This CDR3 spans 18 amino acids. This chain's CDR3 is CASSFWGQGTTGANVLTF. CDR3 nucleotide sequence: TGTGCCAGCAGTTTTTGGGGACAGGGAACTACTGGGGCCAACGTCCTGACTTTC.

The chain employs TRBV12-3 or TRBV12-4 and TRBJ1-2; TRBD1 matches 7 bases. The CDR3 is made up of 13 amino acids. J lost 5 bases, V lost 1 base, and 1 base had no gene match. The CDR3 region has the DNA TGTGCCAGCAGTTTAGGGACAGGTTATGGCTACACCTTC. It codes for CASSLGTGYGYTF.